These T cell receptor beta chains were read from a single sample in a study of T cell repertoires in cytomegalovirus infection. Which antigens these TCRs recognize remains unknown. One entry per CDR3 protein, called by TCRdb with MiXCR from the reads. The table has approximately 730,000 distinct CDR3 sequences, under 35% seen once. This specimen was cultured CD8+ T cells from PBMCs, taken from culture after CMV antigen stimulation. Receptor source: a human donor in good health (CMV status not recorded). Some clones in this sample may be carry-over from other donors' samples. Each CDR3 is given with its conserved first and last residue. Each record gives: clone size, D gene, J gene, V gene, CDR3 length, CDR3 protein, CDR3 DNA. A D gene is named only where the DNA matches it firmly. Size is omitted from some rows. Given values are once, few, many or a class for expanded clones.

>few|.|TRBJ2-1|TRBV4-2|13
CASSHQEYNEQFF
TGTGCCAGCAGCCATCAGGAATACAATGAGCAGTTCTTC
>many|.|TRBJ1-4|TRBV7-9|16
CASSRYRVPANEKLFF
TGTGCCAGCAGCAGATACAGGGTTCCGGCTAATGAAAAACTGTTTTTT
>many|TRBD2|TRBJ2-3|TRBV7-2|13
CASSPPGGDTQYF
TGTGCCAGCAGCCCTCCGGGGGGGGATACGCAGTATTTT
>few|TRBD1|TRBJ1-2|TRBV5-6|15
CASSLGTGLNYGYTF
TGTGCCAGCAGCTTGGGGACAGGCCTTAACTATGGCTACACCTTC
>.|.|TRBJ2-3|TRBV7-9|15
CASRGPPKVADTQYF
TGTGCCAGCAGGGGCCCACCGAAAGTCGCAGATACGCAGTATTTT
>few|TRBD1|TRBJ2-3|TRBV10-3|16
CAISESTGSLTDTQYF
TGTGCCATCAGTGAGTCGACAGGGTCCCTCACAGATACGCAGTATTTT
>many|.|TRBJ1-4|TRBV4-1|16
CASSQEAGPFNEKLFF
TGCGCCAGCAGCCAAGAAGCGGGACCGTTTAATGAAAAACTGTTTTTT
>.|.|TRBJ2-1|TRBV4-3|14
CASSHRALNNEQFF
TGCGCCAGCAGCCACAGGGCTCTAAACAATGAGCAGTTCTTC
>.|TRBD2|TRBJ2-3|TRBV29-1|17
CSVAGTSGETSTDTQYF
TGCAGCGTTGCCGGGACTAGCGGGGAGACTAGCACAGATACGCAGTATTTT
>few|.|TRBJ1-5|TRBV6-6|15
CASGGGRDSNQPQHF
TGTGCCTCCGGGGGGGGGAGGGATAGCAATCAGCCCCAGCATTTT
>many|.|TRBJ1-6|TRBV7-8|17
CASSLVLQGSYNSPLHF
TGTGCCAGCAGCTTAGTATTACAGGGATCCTATAATTCACCCCTCCACTTT
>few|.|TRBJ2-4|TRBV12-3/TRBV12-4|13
CASSFRGGGIQYF
TGTGCCAGCAGTTTCAGGGGAGGGGGCATTCAGTACTTC
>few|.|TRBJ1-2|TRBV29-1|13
CSVEGRINYGYTF
TGCAGCGTTGAAGGCCGAATAAACTATGGCTACACCTTC
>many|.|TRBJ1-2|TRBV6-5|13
CASSYGGNYGYTF
TGTGCCAGCAGTTACGGCGGGAACTATGGCTACACCTTC
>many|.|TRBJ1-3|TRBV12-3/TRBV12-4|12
CASSFGTEPTDF
TGTGCCAGCAGTTTCGGGACGGAGCCAACGGATTTT
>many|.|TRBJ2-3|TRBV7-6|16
CASSLASGMGADTQYF
TGTGCCAGCAGCTTAGCTAGCGGAATGGGTGCAGATACGCAGTATTTT
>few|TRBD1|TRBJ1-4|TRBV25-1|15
CASSDDRGRNEKLFF
TGTGCCAGCAGTGATGACAGGGGGCGGAATGAAAAACTGTTTTTT
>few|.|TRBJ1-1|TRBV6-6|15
CASSYFQTPNTEAFF
TGTGCCAGCAGTTACTTTCAGACACCGAACACTGAAGCTTTCTTT
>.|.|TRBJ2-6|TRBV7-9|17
CASNRSPRLSGANVPTF
TGTGCCAGCAACCGATCGCCCCGGCTATCTGGGGCCAACGTCCCGACTTTC
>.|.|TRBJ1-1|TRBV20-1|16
CSARPLTRTGNTEAFF
TGCAGTGCTAGACCGCTGACGAGGACGGGGAACACTGAAGCTTTCTTT
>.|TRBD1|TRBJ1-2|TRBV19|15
CASSMGQGGYYGYTF
TGTGCCAGTAGTATGGGACAGGGGGGCTACTATGGCTACACCTTC
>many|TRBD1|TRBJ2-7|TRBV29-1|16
CSVEKWTGAFSYEQYF
TGCAGCGTTGAAAAGTGGACAGGGGCCTTTTCCTACGAGCAGTACTTC
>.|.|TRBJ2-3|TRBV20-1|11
CSALPGDTQYF
TGCAGTGCCCTCCCTGGTGATACGCAGTATTTT
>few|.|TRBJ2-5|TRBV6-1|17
CASSEAKTGLVQETQYF
TGTGCCAGCAGTGAAGCGAAAACAGGCCTTGTACAAGAGACCCAGTACTTC
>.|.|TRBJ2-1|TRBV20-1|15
CSARVWTESYNEQFF
TGCAGTGCTAGAGTTTGGACAGAGTCCTACAATGAGCAGTTCTTC
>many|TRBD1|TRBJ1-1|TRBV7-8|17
CASSSRDRGFGNTEAFF
TGTGCCAGCAGCTCCCGGGACAGGGGTTTCGGGAACACTGAAGCTTTCTTT
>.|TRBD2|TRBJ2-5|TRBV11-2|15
CASKWTSGGQETQYF
TGTGCCAGCAAATGGACTAGCGGGGGGCAAGAGACCCAGTACTTC
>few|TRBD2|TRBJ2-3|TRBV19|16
CASSALAGLIADTQYF
TGTGCCAGTAGTGCCCTAGCGGGCCTTATAGCAGATACGCAGTATTTT
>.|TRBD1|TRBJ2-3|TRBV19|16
CASSHTGQGAPDTQYF
TGTGCCAGTAGCCACACGGGACAGGGGGCACCAGATACGCAGTATTTT
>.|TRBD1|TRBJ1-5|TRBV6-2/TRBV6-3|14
CASSYGRGYQPQHF
TGTGCCAGCAGTTACGGCAGGGGGTACCAGCCCCAGCATTTT
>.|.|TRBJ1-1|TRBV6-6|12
CASSGGTSGAFF
TGTGCCAGCAGTGGAGGGACTTCTGGAGCTTTCTTT
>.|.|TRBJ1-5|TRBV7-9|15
CASSSARVGIQPQHF
TGTGCCAGCAGCTCAGCAAGGGTGGGGATTCAGCCCCAGCATTTT
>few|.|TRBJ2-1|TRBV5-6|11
CASSHPGEQFF
TGTGCCAGCAGCCACCCGGGAGAGCAGTTCTTC
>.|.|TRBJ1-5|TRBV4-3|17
CASSPAGRWVSNQPQHF
TGCGCCAGCAGCCCCGCGGGCAGATGGGTTAGCAATCAGCCCCAGCATTTT
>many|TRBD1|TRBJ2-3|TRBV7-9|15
CASSLGQGSRDTQYF
TGTGCCAGCAGCTTAGGACAGGGGAGTCGAGATACGCAGTATTTT
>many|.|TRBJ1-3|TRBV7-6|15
CASSPDPGGGNTIYF
TGTGCCAGCAGCCCAGACCCCGGCGGAGGAAACACCATATATTTT
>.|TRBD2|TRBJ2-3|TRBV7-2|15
CASSLVGLAPDTQYF
TGTGCCAGCAGCTTAGTTGGACTAGCACCAGATACGCAGTATTTT
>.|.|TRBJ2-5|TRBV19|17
CASSIGSSAYYQETQYF
TGTGCCAGTAGTATTGGGAGTAGCGCTTATTACCAAGAGACCCAGTACTTC
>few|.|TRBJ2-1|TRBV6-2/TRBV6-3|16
CASIKGYGGADNEQFF
TGTGCCAGCATTAAAGGGTATGGGGGCGCCGACAATGAGCAGTTCTTC
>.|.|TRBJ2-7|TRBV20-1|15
CSARDRRQGTYEQYF
TGCAGTGCTAGAGATCGTCGCCAGGGAACCTACGAGCAGTACTTC
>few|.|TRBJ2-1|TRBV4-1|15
CASSQDPQGVNEQFF
TGCGCCAGCAGCCAAGATCCACAGGGTGTCAATGAGCAGTTCTTC
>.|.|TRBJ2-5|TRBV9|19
CASSVSPIPTTPLQETQYF
TGTGCCAGCAGCGTATCTCCCATCCCGACAACGCCACTCCAAGAGACCCAGTACTTC
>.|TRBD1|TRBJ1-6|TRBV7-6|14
CASSWTGQPSPLHF
TGTGCCAGCAGCTGGACAGGGCAGCCTTCACCCCTCCACTTT